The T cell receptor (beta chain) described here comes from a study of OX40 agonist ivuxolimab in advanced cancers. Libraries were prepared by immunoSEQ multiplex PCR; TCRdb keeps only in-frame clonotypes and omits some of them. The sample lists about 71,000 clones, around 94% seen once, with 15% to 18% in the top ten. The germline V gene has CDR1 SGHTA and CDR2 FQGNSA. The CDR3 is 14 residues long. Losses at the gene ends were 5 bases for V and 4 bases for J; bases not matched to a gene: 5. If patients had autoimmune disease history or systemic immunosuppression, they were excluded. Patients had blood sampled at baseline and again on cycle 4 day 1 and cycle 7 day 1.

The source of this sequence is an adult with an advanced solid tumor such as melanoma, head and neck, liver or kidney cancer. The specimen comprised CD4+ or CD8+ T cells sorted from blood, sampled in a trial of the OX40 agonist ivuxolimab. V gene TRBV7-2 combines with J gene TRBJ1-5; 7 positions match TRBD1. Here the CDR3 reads CASSPYRGNQPQHF. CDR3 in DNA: TGTGCCAGCAGCCCCTACAGGGGAAATCAGCCCCAGCATTTT.